This is a list of T cell receptor beta chains from one sample in a study of blood T cell repertoires in COVID-19. The assay was immunoSEQ multiplex PCR, and TCRdb's table has in-frame clones only and misses some. Of approximately 210,000 clones listed, about 90% are singletons. The sample comprised peripheral blood. Receptor source: a man aged 40-55 years with active or convalescent COVID-19. Both conserved end residues are part of each CDR3. D genes are given only for firm matches. Not all rows give a size; the values are once, few, many and, for expanded clones, a class.

J gene	D gene	V gene	CDR3 length	clone size	CDR3 DNA	CDR3 protein
TRBJ2-7	TRBD1	TRBV5-4	15	NA	TGTGCCAGCAGCTTGGAACAGGGGGAAGCCTACGAGCAGTACTTC	CASSLEQGEAYEQYF
TRBJ1-5	NA	TRBV19	14	NA	TGTGCCAGTAGTATTGAAGGGGCAGGTCAGCCCCAGCATTTT	CASSIEGAGQPQHF
TRBJ1-5	NA	TRBV7-8	15	NA	TGTGCCAGCAGCTTAAAACTGAGTAGCAATCAGCCCCAGCATTTT	CASSLKLSSNQPQHF
TRBJ1-5	NA	TRBV10-3	14	NA	TGTGCCATCAGTGATTTCAGGGAAGGCCAGCCCCAGCATTTT	CAISDFREGQPQHF
TRBJ2-7	NA	TRBV28	13	NA	TGTGCCAGCACCCCACTCGATCACTACGAGCAGTACTTC	CASTPLDHYEQYF
TRBJ1-1	TRBD1	TRBV24-1	15	NA	TGTGCCACCAGTGCCTCGGACAGGCCTGGGACTGAAGCTTTCTTT	CATSASDRPGTEAFF
TRBJ2-7	TRBD1	TRBV3-1/TRBV3-2	15	NA	TGTGCCAGCAGCCTCCCCGGGACAGGGGGCCCCGAGCAGTACTTC	CASSLPGTGGPEQYF
TRBJ1-5	NA	TRBV27	14	NA	TGTGCCAGCACCCCCACGGGGGGGAATCAGCCCCAGCATTTT	CASTPTGGNQPQHF
TRBJ1-4	TRBD1	TRBV5-1	15	few	TGCGCCAGCGGTGCTCGTGGACAGGGAGGTGAAAAACTGTTTTTT	CASGARGQGGEKLFF
TRBJ1-3	TRBD1	TRBV9	16	NA	TGTGCCAGCAGCTCCGGGACAGGGGGCTCTGGAAACACCATATATTTT	CASSSGTGGSGNTIYF
TRBJ2-1	TRBD2	TRBV2	14	many	TGTGCCAGCATTAGCCAGCGGGAGATGGATGAGCAGTTCTTC	CASISQREMDEQFF
TRBJ2-1	TRBD1	TRBV29-1	14	NA	TGCAGCGTTGAAGCACAGGGGGCCTCCAATGAGCAGTTCTTC	CSVEAQGASNEQFF
TRBJ1-1	NA	TRBV5-6	13	NA	TGTGCCAGCAGCTTGGCCTTAACGGGTGAAGCTTTCTTT	CASSLALTGEAFF
TRBJ2-3	NA	TRBV12-3/TRBV12-4	12	NA	TGTGCCAGCAGTTTCTACCCAGATACGCAGTATTTT	CASSFYPDTQYF
TRBJ2-6	NA	TRBV5-1	18	NA	TGCGCCAGCAGCTTGGGCGGGGGCCCCAACTCTGGGGCCAACGTCCTGACTTTC	CASSLGGGPNSGANVLTF
TRBJ2-1	NA	TRBV7-2	13	NA	TGTGCCAGCAGCCAGGCCAGGCACAATGAGCAGTTCTTC	CASSQARHNEQFF
TRBJ2-2	NA	TRBV5-1	15	NA	TGCGCCAGCAGCTTTGTAGCGGCAAACACCGGGGAGCTGTTTTTT	CASSFVAANTGELFF
TRBJ2-3	TRBD2	TRBV19	15	NA	TGTGCCAGTAGTATTATTGCGGGAGGCACAGATACGCAGTATTTT	CASSIIAGGTDTQYF
TRBJ1-2	TRBD1	TRBV5-4	16	NA	TGTGCCAGCAGGCAAACAGGGGCCCCTTCGAGGTATGGCTACACCTTC	CASRQTGAPSRYGYTF
TRBJ2-7	NA	TRBV9	14	NA	TGTGCCAGCAGCGTGGGACTGAGCTCCTACGAGCAGTACTTC	CASSVGLSSYEQYF
TRBJ1-2	TRBD1	TRBV27	17	NA	TGTGCCAGCAGTCCATATCCGGGACAGGGGGGGGTCTATGGCTACACCTTC	CASSPYPGQGGVYGYTF
TRBJ2-1	NA	TRBV19	16	once	TGTGCCAGTGCCGGAGAAGGGACTGGCCCCTACAATGAGCAGTTCTTC	CASAGEGTGPYNEQFF
TRBJ1-2	NA	TRBV29-1	11	NA	TGCAGCCTCGTCACTTCCTATGGCTACACCTTC	CSLVTSYGYTF
TRBJ1-6	NA	TRBV5-4	16	NA	TGTGCCAGCAGGATGGGAAGGGGACAATCTAATTCACCCCTCCACTTT	CASRMGRGQSNSPLHF
TRBJ2-3	NA	TRBV7-2	14	NA	TGTGCCTCCAGGTGGCGGGTTAGCACAGATACGCAGTATTTT	CASRWRVSTDTQYF
TRBJ1-1	TRBD1	TRBV7-9	15	NA	TGTGCCAGCAGACGGACAGGGATTGAAAACACTGAAGCTTTCTTT	CASRRTGIENTEAFF
TRBJ2-7	TRBD1	TRBV6-5	16	NA	TGTGCCAGCAGTTACAGACAGGGATCCCAGGGTGGAGAGCAGTACTTC	CASSYRQGSQGGEQYF
TRBJ2-2	NA	TRBV7-9	11	NA	TGTGCCAGCAGCTTCGTAGGGGAGCTGTTTTTT	CASSFVGELFF
TRBJ2-1	TRBD1	TRBV7-6	16	NA	TGTGCCAGCAGCAACCGGGACAGGGGGGCAAACAATGAGCAGTTCTTC	CASSNRDRGANNEQFF
TRBJ2-3	NA	TRBV7-9	12	NA	TGTGCCAGCAGCCCTAACGCAGATACGCAGTATTTT	CASSPNADTQYF
TRBJ1-2	NA	TRBV12-5	16	NA	TGTGCTAGTGGTTTGGTACCCAACAGGGAGAACTATGGCTACACCTTC	CASGLVPNRENYGYTF
TRBJ1-2	NA	TRBV6-5	15	once	TGTGCCAGCAGTTACTCCTATCGTGGAGAGAGTGGCTACACCTTC	CASSYSYRGESGYTF
TRBJ2-3	TRBD1	TRBV13	15	few	TGTGCCAGCAGCTCCGGACAGGGGAGAACAGATACGCAGTATTTT	CASSSGQGRTDTQYF
TRBJ2-1	TRBD2	TRBV3-1/TRBV3-2	14	NA	TGTGCCAGCAGCCAAGCCTCTAGCGGTAGTGAGCAGTTCTTC	CASSQASSGSEQFF
TRBJ2-7	TRBD2	TRBV19	12	few	TGTGCCACCGGGACTAGCCTCTACGAGCAGTACTTC	CATGTSLYEQYF
TRBJ1-1	NA	TRBV11-2	14	NA	TGTGCCAGCAGCTTAGAGAGGGCGGCGGCTGAAGCTTTCTTT	CASSLERAAAEAFF
TRBJ1-5	NA	TRBV7-9	15	once	TGTGCCAGCAGTCCGGGAGGCTTTAGCAATCAGCCCCAGCATTTT	CASSPGGFSNQPQHF
TRBJ2-7	TRBD1	TRBV10-1	13	NA	TGCGCCAGCAGCCGGACAGGGTTTGACGAGCAGTACTTC	CASSRTGFDEQYF
TRBJ2-7	TRBD1	TRBV5-1	15	NA	TGCGCCAGCAGCTCTGTTACAGGGGGCGCCTACGAGCAGTACTTC	CASSSVTGGAYEQYF
TRBJ1-2	NA	TRBV18	15	NA	TGTGCCAGCTCACAAAACCGGGACATTCTCTATGGCTACACCTTC	CASSQNRDILYGYTF
TRBJ2-5	TRBD1	TRBV9	15	NA	TGTGCCAGCAGCACCCTAGGGACAGAACAAGAGACCCAGTACTTC	CASSTLGTEQETQYF
TRBJ2-7	NA	TRBV28	16	NA	TGTGCCAGCAGTCAGCGGTCGGTGGGGGGGCCCTACGAGCAGTACTTC	CASSQRSVGGPYEQYF
TRBJ1-5	NA	TRBV2	13	NA	TGTGCCAGCAGGGAGGGTTTCAATCAGCCCCAGCATTTT	CASREGFNQPQHF
TRBJ1-1	TRBD1	TRBV19	13	NA	TGTGCCAGTAGTATTAACAGGGGCACTGAAGCTTTCTTT	CASSINRGTEAFF
TRBJ1-5	NA	TRBV6-1	14	once	TGTGCCAGCAGTGAAGTTGGCGGGAATCAGCCCCAGCATTTT	CASSEVGGNQPQHF
TRBJ2-7	NA	TRBV27	12	NA	TGTGCCAGCAGTTTAAACAGGGTCGAGCAGTACTTC	CASSLNRVEQYF
TRBJ1-1	NA	TRBV11-2	16	once	TGTGCCAGCAGCTTAGACCGCCCAGACTTGAACACTGAAGCTTTCTTT	CASSLDRPDLNTEAFF
TRBJ1-1	NA	TRBV23-1	13	NA	TGCGCCAGCAGTCAATCCTTCAGAACTGAAGCTTTCTTT	CASSQSFRTEAFF
TRBJ2-7	NA	TRBV7-3	14	NA	TGTGCCAGCAAAGTCGAAGGGGCGAGTTACGAGCAGTACTTC	CASKVEGASYEQYF